There are a few counts of the clone carrying this T cell receptor beta chain. The antigen remains undetermined. Generated by immunoSEQ multiplex PCR, the TCRdb table keeps only in-frame clones and is missing some. The repertoire has around 340,000 clones, around 88% of them found once; the top ten carry approximately 11%. The data were obtained in a study of Ad26.COV2.S vaccination and SARS-CoV-2 variants. Documented treatment: around 19 received Ad26.COV2.S at low or high dose, single or two shots; a few received placebo; per-sample allocation not given. Samples analyzed were those drawn on day 63 after the first vaccine or placebo injection. Findings and limits, study-wide: Similar non-spike TCR breadth was seen in vaccine and placebo recipients. Considerable breadth of spike-specific CD8+ and CD4+ T cell responses has reportedly been documented following vaccination.

The CDR3 contains 15 residues. Germline values: CDR1 SGHVS, CDR2 FQNEAQ. V lost 7 bases and J 6 bases, leaving 19 bases between the germline ends. This receptor was taken from a person between 18 and 65 years old who received the Ad26.COV2.S COVID-19 vaccine or a placebo. The source was peripheral blood, collected in a trial of Ad26.COV2.S vaccine versus placebo. The chain couples TRBV7-8 to TRBJ2-1; a possible D gene is TRBD1 (5 bases). This chain's CDR3 is CASIQGATSSNEQFF. The CDR3 nucleotides read TGTGCCAGCATCCAAGGGGCCACCTCTAGCAATGAGCAGTTCTTC.